Shown below are 14 T cell receptor beta chains from a single sample sequenced in a study of cytomegalovirus exposure and HLA in healthy donors. The PCR ran on 60 Vbeta and 13 Jbeta primers. Sequencing was performed with immunoSEQ multiplex PCR; in TCRdb, only in-frame clones are kept and a portion is missing. The sample yields some 120,000 clones, 75% to 90% seen once. The material sequenced was PBMCs. The receptor set was obtained from a man aged 35-49 years in good health and CMV-seronegative.

This clone was seen a handful of times. This rearrangement joins TRBV6-5 to TRBJ2-7; a weak D match, TRBD2 (5 bases). Trimming took 0 bases from V and 5 from J, leaving 14 bases between them. Germline loops: CDR1 MNHEY, CDR2 SVGAGI. The length of the CDR3 is 15 residues. CDR3 region: CASSYSGLAPHEQYF. The CDR3 DNA sequence: TGTGCCAGCAGTTACTCGGGCCTAGCTCCACACGAGCAGTACTTC.

The V gene is TRBV7-6, the J gene TRBJ1-1; 9 nucleotides match TRBD1. Germline CDR1 SGHVS, CDR2 FNYEAQ. This CDR3 has 15 amino acids. The V and J ends lost 4 bases and 3 bases, in that order; junction bases with no gene match: 6. Here the CDR3 DNA reads TGTGCCAGCAGCTGGACAGGGGCAGGGGACACTGAAGCTTTCTTT. Its protein is CASSWTGAGDTEAFF.

A single count supports this clone. The chain links TRBV10-3 to TRBJ2-7; TRBD1 agrees at 7 bases. CDR1 ENHRY and CDR2 SYGVKD come from the germline V gene. The J segment lost 5 bases and the V segment lost 5 bases, leaving 3 bases of the junction unmatched. The CDR3 runs 12 residues. This chain's CDR3 is CAISRQGNEQYF. In DNA form, the CDR3 reads TGTGCCATCAGTAGACAGGGTAACGAGCAGTACTTC.

The rearrangement uses TRBV6-1 and TRBJ2-2; 11 bases line up with TRBD1. V trimming: 5 bases; J trimming: 6 bases; junction bases outside the gene matches: 5. CDR3 length: 15 residues. In germline, CDR1 is MNHNS, CDR2 SASEGT. Here the CDR3 reads CASSRTGGWSGELFF. The CDR3 bases are TGTGCCAGCAGTCGGACAGGGGGCTGGTCCGGGGAGCTGTTTTTT.

This clone was seen just once. The chain employs TRBV6-5 and TRBJ2-2; TRBD2 might be the D (6 bases). Germline CDR1 and CDR2: MNHEY and SVGAGI. The germline V and J ends were trimmed by 3 bases and 7 bases, with 12 bases remaining between them. The CDR3 has 14 residues. CDR3: CASSYAGSGGELFF. The CDR3 region has the DNA TGTGCCAGCAGTTATGCCGGGAGCGGCGGGGAGCTGTTTTTT.

The rearrangement uses TRBV30 and TRBJ2-3, with 8 positions matching TRBD2. V dropped 2 bases and J dropped 5; count of bases not matched to a gene: 15. The CDR3 contains 17 residues. Germline CDR1 GTSNPN, CDR2 SVGIG (reference sequence). CDR3 sequence reads: CAWSSSQAGAPIDTQYF. CDR3 nucleotides: TGTGCCTGGAGTAGCTCCCAAGCGGGAGCGCCGATAGATACGCAGTATTTT.

Note on this clone: Other DNA sequences in this sample translate to the same CDR3. V and J are TRBV19 and TRBJ1-2; D remains unclear. Trimming took off 4 bases at V and 8 bases at J, with 8 bases between the two ends. The CDR3 loop spans 11 amino acids. The germline V gene has CDR1 LNHDA and CDR2 SQIVND (reference sequence). The CDR3 DNA reads as TGTGCCAGTAGTACCCCGGGGGGCTACACCTTC. Translating gives CASSTPGGYTF. The full variable domain, in which reference TRBV19 and TRBJ1-2 provide the parts outside the CDR3, is DGGITQSPKYLFRKEGQNVTLSCEQNLNHDAMYWYRQDPGQGLRLIYYSQIVNDFQKGDIAEGYSVSREKKESFPLTVTSAQKNPTAFYLCASSTPGGYTFGSGTRLTVV.

This chain connects TRBV30 to TRBJ1-6, with 7 bases aligning to TRBD1. Germline V gene sequence: CDR1 GTSNPN, CDR2 SVGIG (reference sequence). With V trimmed by 2 bases and J by 8 bases, 12 bases remained unmatched. The CDR3 totals 16 residues. This CDR3 reads CAWSPGVGGEHSPLHF. Written as DNA, the CDR3 is TGTGCCTGGAGTCCCGGCGTAGGGGGCGAGCATTCACCCCTCCACTTT.

The chain carries TRBV6-5 and TRBJ2-7; D is possibly TRBD1 (6 bases). Germline V gene lookup returns CDR1 MNHEY and CDR2 SVGAGI. Trimming removed 5 bases from V and 0 bases from J, with 8 bases in between. The CDR3 spans 13 residues. Here the CDR3 reads CASSRQVSYEQYF. Here the CDR3 DNA reads TGTGCCAGCAGTCGACAGGTCTCCTACGAGCAGTACTTC.

This chain uses TRBV18 with TRBJ1-4, with TRBD1 matching 7 bases. CDR1 KGHSH and CDR2 LQKENI come from the germline V gene. With 4 bases clipped from V and 6 bases from J, the junction kept 11 bases outside the gene matches. There are 16 residues in the CDR3. The CDR3 sequence: CASSQRQGSGDEKLFF. CDR3 coding DNA: TGTGCCAGCTCACAAAGACAGGGATCGGGGGATGAAAAACTGTTTTTT.

In this sample, this clone turned up a few times. This chain connects TRBV7-6 to TRBJ1-1; maybe TRBD1 (5 bases). The germline gives CDR1 SGHVS, CDR2 FNYEAQ. The V end was cut by 2 bases, the J end by 1 base, with 11 bases between. The CDR3 totals 15 residues. The CDR3 loop reads CASSLRAGPNTEAFF. In DNA, the CDR3 is TGTGCCAGCAGCTTAAGGGCAGGGCCGAACACTGAAGCTTTCTTT.

This rearrangement joins TRBV5-1 to TRBJ2-3, with TRBD1 matching over 8 bases. CDR1 SGHRS and CDR2 YFSETQ come from the germline V gene. This CDR3 is 16 amino acids long. V gave up 0 bases and J gave up 2 bases; unmatched junction bases: 5. The CDR3, as DNA: TGCGCCAGCAGCTTGGGTGACAGGGGACACACAGATACGCAGTATTTT. Residues: CASSLGDRGHTDTQYF.

This sequence joins TRBV30 and TRBJ1-2; 9 bases are a match to TRBD1. The V gene end was trimmed by 4 bases and the J gene end by 5 bases; junction bases not matched to a gene: 5. This CDR3 region has 13 residues. Germline V gene data show CDR1 as GTSNPN and CDR2 as SVGIG (reference sequence). CDR3 bases: TGTGCCTGGACCGGGACAGGGTGGTATGGCTACACCTTC. Translating it yields CAWTGTGWYGYTF.

The genes are TRBV9 and TRBJ1-3; TRBD1 matches 11 bases. V shed 2 bases and J 0 bases; nucleotides not matched to a gene: 7. The CDR3 has 18 residues. CDR1 and CDR2 from the germline V gene are SGDLS and YYNGEE. CDR3 in amino acids: CASSVRDRGTTSGNTIYF. The CDR3 nucleotides read TGTGCCAGCAGCGTCCGGGACAGGGGGACCACCTCTGGAAACACCATATATTTT.